This TCR beta chain was recovered during a study of blood T cell repertoires in COVID-19. Study-level information: Collection of acute and convalescent COVID-19 samples took place in the United States, Italy and Spain. PBMCs, B-cell-depleted T cells, or T cells were the source of the cDNA or gDNA that made up the material.

Method: immunoSEQ multiplex PCR; TCRdb's copy keeps in-frame clones and lacks some. In the table there are 50,000 to 65,000 clones, roughly 89% of which are singletons. This TCR was sampled from a human donor in a cohort sampled during active COVID-19. Material for sequencing was peripheral blood.

CDR3 in amino acids: CASSLATLGSDTQYF. The CDR3 nucleotides are TGCGCCAGCAGCTTGGCCACTCTGGGCTCAGATACGCAGTATTTT. The V and J genes are TRBV5-1 and TRBJ2-3; D not certain. V was shortened by 0 bases and J by 4 bases, with 12 bases between the two germline ends. Germline V gene lookup returns CDR1 SGHRS and CDR2 YFSETQ. CDR3 length: 15 amino acids.